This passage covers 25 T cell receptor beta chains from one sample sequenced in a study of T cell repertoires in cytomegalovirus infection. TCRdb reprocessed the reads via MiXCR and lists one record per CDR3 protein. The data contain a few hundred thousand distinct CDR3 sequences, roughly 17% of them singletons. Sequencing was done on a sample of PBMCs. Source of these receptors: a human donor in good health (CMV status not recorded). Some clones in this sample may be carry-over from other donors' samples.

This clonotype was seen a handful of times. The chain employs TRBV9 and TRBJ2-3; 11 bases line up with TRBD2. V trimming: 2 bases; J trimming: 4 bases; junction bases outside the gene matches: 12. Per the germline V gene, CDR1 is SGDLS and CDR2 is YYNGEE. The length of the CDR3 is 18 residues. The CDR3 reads CASSVLAGGSGVADTQYF. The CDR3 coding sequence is TGTGCCAGCAGCGTCCTAGCGGGGGGTAGCGGTGTAGCAGATACGCAGTATTTT.

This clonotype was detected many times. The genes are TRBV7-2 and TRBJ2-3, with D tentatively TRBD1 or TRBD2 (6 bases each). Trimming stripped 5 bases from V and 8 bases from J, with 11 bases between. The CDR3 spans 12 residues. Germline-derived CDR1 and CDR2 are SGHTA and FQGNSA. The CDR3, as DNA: TGTGCCAGCAGCCTAGGAGGGGGTACGCAGTATTTT. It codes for CASSLGGGTQYF.

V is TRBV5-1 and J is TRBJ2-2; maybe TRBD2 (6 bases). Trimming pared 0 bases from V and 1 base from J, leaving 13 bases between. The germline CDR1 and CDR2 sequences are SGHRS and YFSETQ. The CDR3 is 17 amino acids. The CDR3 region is CASSLGTKPLNTGELFF. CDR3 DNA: TGCGCCAGCAGCTTGGGGACTAAGCCATTGAACACCGGGGAGCTGTTTTTT.

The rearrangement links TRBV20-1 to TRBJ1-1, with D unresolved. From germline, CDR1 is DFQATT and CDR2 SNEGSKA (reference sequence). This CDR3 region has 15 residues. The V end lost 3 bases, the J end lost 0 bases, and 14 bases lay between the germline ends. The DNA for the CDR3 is TGCAGTGCTAGGCCCCCTCGGGGAATGAACACTGAAGCTTTCTTT. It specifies CSARPPRGMNTEAFF.

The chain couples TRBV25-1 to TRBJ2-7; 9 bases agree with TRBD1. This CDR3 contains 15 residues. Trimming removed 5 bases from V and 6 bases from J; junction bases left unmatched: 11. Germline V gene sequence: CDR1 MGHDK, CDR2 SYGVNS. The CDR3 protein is CASSPPGQGWAEQYF. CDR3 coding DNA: TGTGCCAGCAGTCCTCCGGGACAGGGTTGGGCCGAGCAGTACTTC.

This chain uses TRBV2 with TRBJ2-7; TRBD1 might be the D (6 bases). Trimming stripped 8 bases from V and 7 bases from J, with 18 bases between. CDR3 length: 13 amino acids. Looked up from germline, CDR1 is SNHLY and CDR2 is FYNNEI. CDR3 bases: TGTGCCAGCGGCCGGACAGCTGCTCTAGAGCAGTACTTC. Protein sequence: CASGRTAALEQYF.

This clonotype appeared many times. The CDR3 nucleotides read TGTGCCAGCAGCTTAGAGGTAGCTGGGGCCAACGTCCTGACTTTC. It is translated as CASSLEVAGANVLTF. The chain employs TRBV7-2 and TRBJ2-6, with D unresolved. The CDR3 is made up of 15 amino acids. Germline V gene data show CDR1 as SGHTA and CDR2 as FQGNSA. Trimming stripped 1 base from V and 2 bases from J, with 6 bases between.

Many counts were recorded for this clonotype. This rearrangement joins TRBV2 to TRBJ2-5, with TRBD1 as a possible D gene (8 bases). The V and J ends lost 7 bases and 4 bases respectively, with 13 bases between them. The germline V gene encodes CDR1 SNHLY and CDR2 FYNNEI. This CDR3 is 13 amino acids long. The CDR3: CASKTGEGETQYF. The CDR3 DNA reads TGTGCCAGCAAGACAGGGGAGGGAGAGACCCAGTACTTC.

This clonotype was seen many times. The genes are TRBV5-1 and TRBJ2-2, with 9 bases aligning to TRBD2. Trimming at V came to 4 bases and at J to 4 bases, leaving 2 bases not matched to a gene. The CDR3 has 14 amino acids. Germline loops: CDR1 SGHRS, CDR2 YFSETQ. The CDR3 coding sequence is TGCGCCAGCAGCCCGACTAGCGGCACCGGGGAGCTGTTTTTT. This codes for CASSPTSGTGELFF.

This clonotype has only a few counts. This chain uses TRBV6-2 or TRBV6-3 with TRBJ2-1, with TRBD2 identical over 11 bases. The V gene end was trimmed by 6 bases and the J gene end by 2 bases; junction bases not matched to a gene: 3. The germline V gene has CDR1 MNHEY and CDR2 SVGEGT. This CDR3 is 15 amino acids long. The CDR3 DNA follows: TGTGCCAGCAGGCCTAGCGGGGGGACCTACAATGAGCAGTTCTTC. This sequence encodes CASRPSGGTYNEQFF.

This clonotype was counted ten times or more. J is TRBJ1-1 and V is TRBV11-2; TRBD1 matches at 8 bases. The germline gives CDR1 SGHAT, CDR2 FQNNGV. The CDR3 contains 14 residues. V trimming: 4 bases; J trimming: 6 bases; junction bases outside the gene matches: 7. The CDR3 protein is CASSSRTGRAEAFF. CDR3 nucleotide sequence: TGTGCCAGCAGCTCCAGGACAGGGAGGGCTGAAGCTTTCTTT.

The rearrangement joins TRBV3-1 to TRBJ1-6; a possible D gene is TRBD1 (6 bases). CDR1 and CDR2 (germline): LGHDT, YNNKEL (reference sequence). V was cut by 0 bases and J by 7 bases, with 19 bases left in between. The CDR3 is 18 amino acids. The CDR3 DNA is TGTGCCAGCAGCCAAGATGACCCCCAGGGGAGGATGAATTCACCCCTCCACTTT. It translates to CASSQDDPQGRMNSPLHF.

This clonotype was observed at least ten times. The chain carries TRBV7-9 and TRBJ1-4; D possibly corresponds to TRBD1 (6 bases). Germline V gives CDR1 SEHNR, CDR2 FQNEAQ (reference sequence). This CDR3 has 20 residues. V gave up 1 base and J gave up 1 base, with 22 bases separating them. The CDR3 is CASSLEYGQSWGLTNEKLFF. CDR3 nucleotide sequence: TGTGCCAGCAGCTTAGAGTACGGACAGTCTTGGGGTCTAACTAATGAAAAACTGTTTTTT.

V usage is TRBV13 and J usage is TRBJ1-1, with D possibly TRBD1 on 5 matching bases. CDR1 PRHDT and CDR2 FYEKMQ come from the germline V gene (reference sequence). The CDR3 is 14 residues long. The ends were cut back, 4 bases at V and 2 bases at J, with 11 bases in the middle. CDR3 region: CASSSRVANTEAFF. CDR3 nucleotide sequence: TGTGCCAGCAGCTCCAGGGTGGCCAACACTGAAGCTTTCTTT. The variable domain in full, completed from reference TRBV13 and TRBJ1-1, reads AAGVIQSPRHLIKEKRETATLKCYPIPRHDTVYWYQQGPGQDPQFLISFYEKMQSDKGSIPDRFSAQQFSDYHSELNMSSLELGDSALYFCASSSRVANTEAFFGQGTRLTVV.

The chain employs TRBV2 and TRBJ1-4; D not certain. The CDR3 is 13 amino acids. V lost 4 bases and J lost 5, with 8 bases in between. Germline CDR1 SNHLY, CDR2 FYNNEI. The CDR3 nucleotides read TGTGCCAGCAGTGTGACCGGGAATGAAAAACTGTTTTTT. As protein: CASSVTGNEKLFF.

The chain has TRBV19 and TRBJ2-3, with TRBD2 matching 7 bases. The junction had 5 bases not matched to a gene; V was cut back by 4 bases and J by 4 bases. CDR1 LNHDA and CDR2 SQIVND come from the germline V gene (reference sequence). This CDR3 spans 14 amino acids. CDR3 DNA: TGTGCCAGTAGTACCCAGGGAGGGGCAGATACGCAGTATTTT. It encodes CASSTQGGADTQYF.

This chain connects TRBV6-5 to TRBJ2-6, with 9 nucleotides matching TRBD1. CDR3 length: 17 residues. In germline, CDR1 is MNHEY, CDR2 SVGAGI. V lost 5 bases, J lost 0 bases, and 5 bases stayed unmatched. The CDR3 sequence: CASSPGTGSSGANVLTF. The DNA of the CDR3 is TGTGCCAGCAGTCCCGGGACAGGGAGCTCTGGGGCCAACGTCCTGACTTTC.

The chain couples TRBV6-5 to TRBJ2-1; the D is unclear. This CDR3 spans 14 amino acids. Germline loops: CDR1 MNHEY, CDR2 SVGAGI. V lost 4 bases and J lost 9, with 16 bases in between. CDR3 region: CASSSRTFYSEQFF. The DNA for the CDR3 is TGTGCCAGCAGTTCCAGAACCTTTTATTCTGAGCAGTTCTTC.

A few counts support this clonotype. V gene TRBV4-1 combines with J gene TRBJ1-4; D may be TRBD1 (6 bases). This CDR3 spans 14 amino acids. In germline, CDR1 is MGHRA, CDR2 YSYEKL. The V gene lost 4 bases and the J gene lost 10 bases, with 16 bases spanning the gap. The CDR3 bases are TGCGCCAGCAGCCCGGGGCAGGGGAACGGAAAACTGTTTTTT. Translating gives CASSPGQGNGKLFF.

Here the CDR3 reads CASSVGDFGYEQYF. The CDR3 coding sequence is TGTGCCAGCAGTGTTGGGGACTTTGGTTACGAGCAGTACTTC. The rearrangement uses TRBV6-1 and TRBJ2-7, with D possibly matching TRBD2 (6 bases). Trimming shortened V by 4 bases and J by 4 bases, and 14 bases separated the two germline ends. CDR3 size: 14 residues. Germline V gene sequence: CDR1 MNHNS, CDR2 SASEGT.

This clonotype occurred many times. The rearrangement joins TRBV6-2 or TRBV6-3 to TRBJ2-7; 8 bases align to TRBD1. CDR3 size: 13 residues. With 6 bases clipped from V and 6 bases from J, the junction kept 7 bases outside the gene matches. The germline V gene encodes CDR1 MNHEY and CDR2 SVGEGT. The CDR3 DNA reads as TGTGCCAGCAGCGACGCAGGGGGCCGCGAGCAGTACTTC. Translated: CASSDAGGREQYF.

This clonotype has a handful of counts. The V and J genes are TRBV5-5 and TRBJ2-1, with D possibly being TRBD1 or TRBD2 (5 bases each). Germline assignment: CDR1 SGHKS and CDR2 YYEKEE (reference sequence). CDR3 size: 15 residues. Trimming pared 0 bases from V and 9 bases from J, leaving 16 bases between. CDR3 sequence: CASSLGDGRRGEQFF. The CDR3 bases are TGTGCCAGCAGCTTGGGGGACGGAAGACGAGGTGAGCAGTTCTTC.

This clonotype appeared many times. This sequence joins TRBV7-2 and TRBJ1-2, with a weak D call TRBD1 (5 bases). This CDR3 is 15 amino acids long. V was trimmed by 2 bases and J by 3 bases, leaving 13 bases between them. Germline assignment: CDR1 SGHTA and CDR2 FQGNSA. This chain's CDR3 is CASSLHPREYYGYTF. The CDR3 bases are TGTGCCAGCAGCTTACATCCCAGGGAGTACTATGGCTACACCTTC. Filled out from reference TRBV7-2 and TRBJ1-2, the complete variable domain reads GAGVSQSPSNKVTEKGKDVELRCDPISGHTALYWYRQSLGQGLEFLIYFQGNSAPDKSGLPSDRFSAERTGGSVSTLTIQRTQQEDSAVYLCASSLHPREYYGYTFGSGTRLTVV.

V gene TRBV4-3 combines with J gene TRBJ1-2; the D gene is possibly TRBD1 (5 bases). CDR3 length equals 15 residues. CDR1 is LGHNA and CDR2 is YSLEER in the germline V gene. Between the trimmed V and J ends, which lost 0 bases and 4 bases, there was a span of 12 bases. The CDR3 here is CASSQDPPGTYGYTF. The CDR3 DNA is TGCGCCAGCAGCCAAGATCCCCCGGGGACCTATGGCTACACCTTC.

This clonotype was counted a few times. CDR3 nucleotide sequence: TGCAGTGCTAGCCGGACAGGGGGGACGGGGACCCAGTACTTC. Amino acids: CSASRTGGTGTQYF. V usage is TRBV20-1 and J usage is TRBJ2-5; 10 nucleotides agree with TRBD1. The CDR3 is 14 amino acids. V lost 3 bases, J lost 7 bases, and 8 bases stayed unmatched. Germline V gene data show CDR1 as DFQATT and CDR2 as SNEGSKA (reference sequence).